The rows below give T cell receptor beta chains drawn from one sample of a study of regulatory T cells in long-lasting Graves disease. TCRdb called the multiplex PCR reads again in MiXCR, with one record for every CDR3 protein. This table holds 560,000 or so distinct CDR3 sequences, 15% to 20% found once. This sample was also put to use in a study of T cells in Graves' hyperthyroidism and ophthalmopathy.

The input for sequencing was peripheral blood mononuclear cells (PBMCs), taken at new diagnosis, from a patient treated with antithyroid drugs. The receptors come from a man aged 18-30 years with Graves disease. Each CDR3 is given with its conserved first and last residue. Each record gives: D gene, V gene, clone size, J gene, CDR3 DNA, CDR3 protein. A D gene is named only where the DNA matches it firmly. Not every row has a clone size; where given, it reads once, few, many or a size class.

D: NA; V: TRBV29-1; size: few; J: TRBJ1-1; DNA: TGCAGCGACCGGACACAAATGAACACTGAAGCTTTCTTT; CDR3: CSDRTQMNTEAFF
D: NA; V: TRBV30; size: many; J: TRBJ1-2; DNA: TGTGCCTGGAGTGCCGGGGGCCGTAACTATGGCTACACCTTC; CDR3: CAWSAGGRNYGYTF
D: NA; V: TRBV24-1; size: many; J: TRBJ2-3; DNA: TGTGCCACCAGTGACCCAGGATCGAAGGCCGATACGCAGTATTTT; CDR3: CATSDPGSKADTQYF
D: TRBD2; V: TRBV11-2; size: many; J: TRBJ2-3; DNA: TGTGCCAGCAGCTTAGGCGGGAGGGCCGTAGATACGCAGTATTTT; CDR3: CASSLGGRAVDTQYF
D: NA; V: TRBV5-4; size: few; J: TRBJ1-2; DNA: TGTGCCAGCAGCTTGGTTGGGGACTATGGCTACACCTTC; CDR3: CASSLVGDYGYTF
D: TRBD1; V: TRBV29-1; size: many; J: TRBJ1-5; DNA: TGCAGCGTCGTTACAGGGGGCGAAGGCAATCAGCCCCAGCATTTT; CDR3: CSVVTGGEGNQPQHF
D: NA; V: TRBV10-2; size: once; J: TRBJ1-1; DNA: TGCGCCAGCAGTGAGGCCTCCCTCGAAGCTTTCTTT; CDR3: CASSEASLEAFF
D: TRBD2; V: TRBV13; size: many; J: TRBJ2-1; DNA: TGTGCCAGCAGCTTATTTACTAGCGGGGTGGCGAATGAGCAGTTCTTC; CDR3: CASSLFTSGVANEQFF
D: NA; V: TRBV2; size: few; J: TRBJ1-6; DNA: TGTGCCAGCAGTGGACCACCGGTGAGGTCACCCCTCCACTTT; CDR3: CASSGPPVRSPLHF
D: NA; V: TRBV20-1; size: NA; J: TRBJ2-1; DNA: TGCAGTGCTAGTGGGCAGTCCAATGAGCAGTTCTTC; CDR3: CSASGQSNEQFF
D: TRBD1; V: TRBV29-1; size: many; J: TRBJ1-2; DNA: TGCAGCGTTGAAGACACGACAGGGGGCTTGTTTGGCTACACCTTC; CDR3: CSVEDTTGGLFGYTF
D: NA; V: TRBV6-1; size: NA; J: TRBJ1-1; DNA: TGTGCCACGGGAATTAAGAACGCTGAAGCTTTCTTT; CDR3: CATGIKNAEAFF
D: NA; V: TRBV3-1; size: few; J: TRBJ2-2; DNA: TGTGCCAGCAGCCCCCGAGGACTATTCCCCGGGGAGCTGTTTTTT; CDR3: CASSPRGLFPGELFF
D: NA; V: TRBV6-2/TRBV6-3; size: NA; J: TRBJ1-1; DNA: TGTGCCAGCAGTTACCCCAAACAACAGGGTCTTGGGTCTGAAGCTTTCTTT; CDR3: CASSYPKQQGLGSEAFF
D: TRBD2; V: TRBV12-3/TRBV12-4; size: NA; J: TRBJ2-1; DNA: TGTGCCAGCAGTTCCTCACTAGCGGGAGGGGACCAGTTCTTC; CDR3: CASSSSLAGGDQFF
D: TRBD1; V: TRBV5-1; size: many; J: TRBJ2-7; DNA: TGCGCCAGCTGCGACAGGGGTTATTCCTACGAGCAGTACTTC; CDR3: CASCDRGYSYEQYF
D: NA; V: TRBV14; size: NA; J: TRBJ2-1; DNA: TGTGCCAGCTCGGACATGTCCCACAATGAGCAGTTCTTC; CDR3: CASSDMSHNEQFF
D: TRBD1; V: TRBV5-1; size: many; J: TRBJ2-1; DNA: TGCGCCAGCAAAAGTAGGGACAGAGCTTACAATGAGCAGTTCTTC; CDR3: CASKSRDRAYNEQFF
D: NA; V: TRBV5-8; size: few; J: TRBJ1-2; DNA: TGTGCCAGCAGCTTGACGCAGGCCCCAGCTCGGGGCTACACCTTC; CDR3: CASSLTQAPARGYTF
D: NA; V: TRBV27; size: many; J: TRBJ2-1; DNA: TGTGCCAGCAGTTTATTCCCTAGGGATGAGCAGTTCTTC; CDR3: CASSLFPRDEQFF
D: NA; V: TRBV9; size: many; J: TRBJ2-7; DNA: TGTGCCAGCAGCGTAATGGAGGGACGAGGCGAGCAGTACTTC; CDR3: CASSVMEGRGEQYF
D: TRBD2; V: TRBV5-1; size: NA; J: TRBJ2-2; DNA: TGCGCCAGCAGCTTGATGTCTAGCGGAAACACCGGGGAGCTGTTTTTT; CDR3: CASSLMSSGNTGELFF
D: TRBD1; V: TRBV20-1; size: NA; J: TRBJ1-3; DNA: TGCAGTGCTGCCAGGGACAGCTCTGGAAACACCATATATTTT; CDR3: CSAARDSSGNTIYF
D: NA; V: TRBV7-2; size: few; J: TRBJ2-5; DNA: TGTGCCAGCAGCTTAAGGAGGGCCCTGGGGACCCAGTACTTC; CDR3: CASSLRRALGTQYF
D: TRBD1; V: TRBV6-1; size: many; J: TRBJ2-7; DNA: TGTGCCAGCAGTCGACAGGGCAACGAGCAGTACTTC; CDR3: CASSRQGNEQYF
D: TRBD2; V: TRBV29-1; size: many; J: TRBJ2-7; DNA: TGCAGCGTGCCGGGACTAATCCAATACGAGCAGTACTTC; CDR3: CSVPGLIQYEQYF
D: NA; V: TRBV12-3/TRBV12-4; size: many; J: TRBJ1-1; DNA: TGTGCCAGCAGGCAGGACAGTCTCATGAACACTGAAGCTTTCTTT; CDR3: CASRQDSLMNTEAFF
D: TRBD1; V: TRBV30; size: NA; J: TRBJ1-4; DNA: TGTGCCTGGTCTGAAGGACAGGGGGCGAGGAAACTGTTTTTT; CDR3: CAWSEGQGARKLFF
D: NA; V: TRBV5-1; size: many; J: TRBJ2-5; DNA: TGTGCCAGCAGTTACCGGCAGCAAGAGACCCAGTACTTC; CDR3: CASSYRQQETQYF
D: NA; V: TRBV18; size: many; J: TRBJ2-7; DNA: TGTGCCAGCTCACCGGACATCTCCTACGAGCAGTACTTC; CDR3: CASSPDISYEQYF
D: NA; V: TRBV12-3/TRBV12-4; size: NA; J: TRBJ2-7; DNA: TGTGCCAGCAGCCGCGGGGCCTCCTACGAGCAGTACTTC; CDR3: CASSRGASYEQYF
D: NA; V: TRBV12-3/TRBV12-4; size: once; J: TRBJ2-2; DNA: TGTGCCAGCCAACGGACTCTAGGCGCGGGCGGGGAGCTGTTTTTT; CDR3: CASQRTLGAGGELFF
D: NA; V: TRBV7-9; size: NA; J: TRBJ1-1; DNA: TGTGCCAGCAGCCCGAAGGGGGGCCTGAACACTGAAGCTTTCTTT; CDR3: CASSPKGGLNTEAFF
D: NA; V: TRBV7-9; size: NA; J: TRBJ2-1; DNA: TGTGCCAGCAGCTCCCCGACCGTACCCGCCTACAATGAGCAGTTCTTC; CDR3: CASSSPTVPAYNEQFF
D: TRBD1; V: TRBV24-1; size: few; J: TRBJ2-1; DNA: TGTGCCACCAGCCCGCCGGGACAGGGGTATGTAAATGAGCAGTTCTTC; CDR3: CATSPPGQGYVNEQFF
D: NA; V: TRBV19; size: few; J: TRBJ1-1; DNA: TGTGCCAGTAGTATAGGTGGGGGAGGGAGGAACACTGAAGCTTTCTTT; CDR3: CASSIGGGGRNTEAFF
D: TRBD2; V: TRBV7-9; size: many; J: TRBJ2-2; DNA: TGTGCCAGCAGATCCGCTAGCGGGTGGTACACCGGGGAGCTGTTTTTT; CDR3: CASRSASGWYTGELFF
D: TRBD2; V: TRBV20-1; size: NA; J: TRBJ2-7; DNA: TGCAGTGCTCGACTAGCGGGAGGGTTGGGGGAGCAGTACTTC; CDR3: CSARLAGGLGEQYF
D: NA; V: TRBV28; size: many; J: TRBJ1-5; DNA: TGTGCCAGCAGTTCGGGGGTGACTTATCAGCCCCAGCATTTT; CDR3: CASSSGVTYQPQHF
D: TRBD1; V: TRBV11-2; size: many; J: TRBJ2-7; DNA: TGTGCCAGCAGCTTAGTCTTTTCCGGGACAGGGGGCTGGTACGAGCAGTACTTC; CDR3: CASSLVFSGTGGWYEQYF
D: TRBD1; V: TRBV9; size: few; J: TRBJ2-2; DNA: TGTGCCAGCAGCGGAGGACAGGGGAGCGGGGAGCTGTTTTTT; CDR3: CASSGGQGSGELFF
D: TRBD1; V: TRBV7-9; size: many; J: TRBJ2-1; DNA: TGTGCCAGCAGCCGATACACAGGGGCCAACAATGAGCAGTTCTTC; CDR3: CASSRYTGANNEQFF
D: NA; V: TRBV28; size: many; J: TRBJ1-1; DNA: TGTGCCAGCAGTTGGACAGTCCCTGAAGCTTTCTTT; CDR3: CASSWTVPEAFF
D: TRBD1; V: TRBV12-3/TRBV12-4; size: many; J: TRBJ2-7; DNA: TGTGCCAGCAAGAGGACAGGGGGAAACTACGAGCAGTACTTC; CDR3: CASKRTGGNYEQYF
D: NA; V: TRBV28; size: many; J: TRBJ2-7; DNA: TGTGCCAGCAGTTTAGTCCCGGCAGGGGACGAGCAGTACTTC; CDR3: CASSLVPAGDEQYF
D: NA; V: TRBV10-3; size: NA; J: TRBJ1-2; DNA: TGTGCCATCAGTGATTCGGGATATGGCTACACCTTC; CDR3: CAISDSGYGYTF
D: NA; V: TRBV20-1; size: NA; J: TRBJ2-2; DNA: TGCAGTGCTAGAGATCCGGTATCCGGGGAGCTGTTTTTT; CDR3: CSARDPVSGELFF
D: TRBD1; V: TRBV20-1; size: NA; J: TRBJ1-5; DNA: TGCAGTGCTAGAGATATTGGGCCGGGACAGGGGGAGATCGCTTATAGCAATCAGCCCCAGCATTTT; CDR3: CSARDIGPGQGEIAYSNQPQHF
D: NA; V: TRBV11-2; size: many; J: TRBJ2-7; DNA: TGTGCCAGCACCCAACGGCACTCTTCGGCCGAGCAGTACTTC; CDR3: CASTQRHSSAEQYF
D: NA; V: TRBV11-2; size: NA; J: TRBJ1-1; DNA: TGTGCCAGCAGCTTCCATATCATGAACACTGAAGCTTTCTTT; CDR3: CASSFHIMNTEAFF
D: NA; V: TRBV6-1; size: many; J: TRBJ1-2; DNA: TGTGCCAGCAGTGAAGCGTTTGTCCCAACATACGGCTACACCTTC; CDR3: CASSEAFVPTYGYTF
D: NA; V: TRBV14; size: NA; J: TRBJ1-5; DNA: TGTGCCAGCAGCCAAGGGGGGCGGAAAAGCAATCAGCCCCAGCATTTT; CDR3: CASSQGGRKSNQPQHF
D: NA; V: TRBV28; size: few; J: TRBJ1-1; DNA: TGTGCCAGCAGTTTATCGGGAGGGGTGGAAGCTTTCTTT; CDR3: CASSLSGGVEAFF
D: NA; V: TRBV7-2; size: many; J: TRBJ1-1; DNA: TGTGCCAGCAGCTTAGCTTTCCATGGACAGACTGAAGCTTTCTTT; CDR3: CASSLAFHGQTEAFF
D: NA; V: TRBV6-1; size: few; J: TRBJ1-4; DNA: TGTGCCAGCCGGGGCGTTCCTAATGAAAAACTGTTTTTT; CDR3: CASRGVPNEKLFF
D: TRBD2; V: TRBV19; size: NA; J: TRBJ2-7; DNA: TGTGCCAGTAGTAGTGGGACTAGCGGGCGTAAAATCTCCTACGAGCAGTACTTC; CDR3: CASSSGTSGRKISYEQYF